This TCR beta chain appears in the sequencing data of a study of blood T cell repertoires in COVID-19. Study-wide background: Samples of COVID-19 (acute and convalescent) were obtained from the United States, Italy and Spain. The cDNA or gDNA used as material had been derived from T cells, B-cell-depleted T cells, or PBMCs.

Using immunoSEQ multiplex PCR, the repertoire was profiled, and TCRdb retains in-frame clones only, with some absent. The sample shows 270,000 or so clones, about four fifths of them seen only once. CDR1 and CDR2 from the germline V gene are ENHRY and SYGVKD. CDR3 size: 12 residues. The trim removed 6 bases at V and 5 bases at J, leaving 4 bases unmatched. The receptor was derived from a human donor with COVID-19, enrolled during active disease. The donor label of this sample is uncertain. The sequenced sample was peripheral blood. The rearrangement uses TRBV10-3 and TRBJ2-7; 7 bases map to TRBD1. The CDR3 loop is CAIRGQSDEQYF. As DNA, the CDR3 is TGTGCCATCAGGGGACAGTCTGACGAGCAGTACTTC.